What follows is one T cell receptor beta chain and its context. Some clones are missing from TCRdb's copy, which holds only in-frame ones; the method was immunoSEQ multiplex PCR. The data contain about 30,000 clones, around 85% of them singletons. This CDR3 has 14 residues. Germline V gene data show CDR1 as SGHTA and CDR2 as FQGNSA. V was shortened by 1 base and J by 6 bases, with 13 bases between the two germline ends. This record belongs to a study of STAT5B mutations in CD4+ large granular lymphocyte leukemia. Specimen: CD4+ T cells from blood buffy coats. The chain is built from TRBV7-2 and TRBJ2-7; maybe TRBD2 (5 bases). The source is a human donor in good health. CDR3 residues: CASSLGRVRGEQYF. In nucleotides, the CDR3 is TGTGCCAGCAGCTTAGGGAGAGTACGGGGCGAGCAGTACTTC.